This T cell receptor beta chain comes out of a study of OX40 agonist ivuxolimab in advanced cancers. Study-level information: Partial responses were achieved by three patients, of whom one had hepatocellular carcinoma and two had cutaneous melanoma.

Using immunoSEQ multiplex PCR, the repertoire was profiled, and TCRdb retains in-frame clones only, with some absent. The sample has around 56,000 clones; over 75% are singletons. Trimming shortened V by 2 bases and J by 2 bases, and 9 bases separated the two germline ends. The CDR3 spans 14 residues. The germline gives CDR1 MNHEY, CDR2 SVGAGI. This TCR was recovered from an adult with an advanced solid tumor such as melanoma, head and neck, liver or kidney cancer. The source material was CD4+ or CD8+ T cells sorted from blood, sampled in a trial of the OX40 agonist ivuxolimab. This rearrangement joins TRBV6-5 to TRBJ1-2, with D unclear. This CDR3 is CASSYAHFNYGYTF. CDR3 DNA: TGTGCCAGCAGTTACGCCCACTTCAACTATGGCTACACCTTC.